These 18 T cell receptor beta chains originate from one sample sequenced in a study of T-cell memory formation after mild COVID-19. A single record per CDR3 protein comes from TCRdb applying MiXCR to the 5' RACE reads. The sample has 560,000 or so distinct CDR3 sequences, around 15% seen once. Sequenced: PBMCs or a T cell subset sorted from them (not recorded which). These receptor sequences come from an adult woman who had mild COVID-19 (a few samples of this study predate the infection). Cell type and time point are not known.

This clonotype was seen ten or more times. The rearrangement joins TRBV7-9 to TRBJ2-3; TRBD1 is a possible D gene (6 bases). The germline CDR1 and CDR2 sequences are SEHNR and FQNEAQ (reference sequence). Trimming shortened V by 5 bases and J by 0 bases, and 12 bases separated the two germline ends. This CDR3 comprises 15 residues. The CDR3 protein is CASSPHRASTDTQYF. CDR3 coding DNA: TGTGCCAGCAGCCCGCACAGGGCTAGCACAGATACGCAGTATTTT.

V usage is TRBV9 and J usage is TRBJ2-1; 9 bases line up with TRBD2. J lost 8 bases, V lost 0 bases, and 6 bases had no gene match. This CDR3 region has 15 residues. Germline V gene lookup returns CDR1 SGDLS and CDR2 YYNGEE. DNA of the CDR3: TGTGCCAGCAGCGTAGCTCTAGCGGGAACCTATGAGCAGTTCTTC. It specifies CASSVALAGTYEQFF.

The V and J genes are TRBV28 and TRBJ1-5, with unresolved D. V was shortened by 5 bases and J by 7 bases, with 12 bases between the two germline ends. This CDR3 has 13 residues. The V gene's germline CDR1 is MDHEN and CDR2 SYDVKM. Here the CDR3 reads CASSPHGEQPQHF. The CDR3, as DNA: TGTGCCAGCAGTCCCCACGGGGAGCAGCCCCAGCATTTT.

The chain links TRBV24-1 to TRBJ2-7, with 8 nucleotides matching TRBD1. This CDR3 is 16 amino acids long. Germline CDR1 KGHDR, CDR2 SFDVKD. V shed 5 bases and J 2 bases; nucleotides not matched to a gene: 10. The CDR3 DNA follows: TGTGCCACCAGTGCCCCCTCCGGACAGGGTACCTACGAGCAGTACTTC. It is translated as CATSAPSGQGTYEQYF.

This clonotype was seen a few times. The chain recombines TRBV6-1 with TRBJ2-7; TRBD2 matches at 8 bases. Germline V gives CDR1 MNHNS, CDR2 SASEGT. This CDR3 is 14 amino acids long. Losses at the gene ends were 6 bases for V and 12 bases for J; bases not matched to a gene: 16. CDR3 sequence reads: CASSAFREGSKGYF. CDR3 DNA: TGTGCCAGCAGCGCGTTCCGGGAGGGTTCGAAGGGGTACTTC.

This clonotype was counted only a few times. This sequence joins TRBV15 and TRBJ2-1, with TRBD2 matching 8 bases. J gave up 9 bases and V 4 bases, and 8 bases lay outside the gene matches. CDR3 size: 14 residues. Germline CDR1 reads LNHNV; CDR2 reads YYDKDF (reference sequence). This CDR3 is CATSTPGGGGEQFF. The CDR3 DNA sequence: TGTGCCACCAGCACCCCGGGGGGGGGAGGTGAGCAGTTCTTC.

This clonotype was seen a handful of times. The chain employs TRBV7-9 and TRBJ2-5; D may be TRBD1 or TRBD2 (6 bases each). In germline, CDR1 is SEHNR, CDR2 FQNEAQ (reference sequence). The CDR3 contains 16 residues. V was clipped by 5 bases and J by 4 bases, with 20 bases between them. The CDR3 bases are TGTGCCAGCAGCCCCGGGGGCCCCTATTTGAGAGAGACCCAGTACTTC. Its protein is CASSPGGPYLRETQYF.

This sequence joins TRBV2 and TRBJ1-5, with 7 positions matching TRBD1. This CDR3 comprises 14 residues. V trimming: 3 bases; J trimming: 1 base; junction bases outside the gene matches: 0. The germline gives CDR1 SNHLY, CDR2 FYNNEI. CDR3 amino acids: CASSEGQSNQPQHF. In DNA form, the CDR3 reads TGTGCCAGCAGTGAGGGACAGAGCAATCAGCCCCAGCATTTT.

This clonotype was picked up a small number of times. This rearrangement joins TRBV6-2 or TRBV6-3 to TRBJ1-1; no clear D gene. Trimming took off 6 bases at V and 7 bases at J, with 18 bases between the two ends. CDR3 length: 14 residues. Looked up from germline, CDR1 is MNHEY and CDR2 is SVGEGT. The chain's CDR3 is CASRFQTRSDEAFF. The CDR3, as DNA: TGTGCCAGCAGATTCCAGACCCGGTCGGATGAAGCTTTCTTT.

The V and J genes are TRBV4-2 and TRBJ2-1; maybe TRBD2 (6 bases). The CDR3 extends over 15 amino acids. CDR1 is LGHNA and CDR2 is YNFKEQ in the germline V gene. Trimming took 6 bases from V and 0 from J, leaving 12 bases between them. CDR3 sequence (DNA): TGTGCCAGCAGTCCCGGACTAATCTCCTACAATGAGCAGTTCTTC. Residues: CASSPGLISYNEQFF.

This clonotype was counted a few times. This sequence joins TRBV12-3 or TRBV12-4 and TRBJ2-7, with 9 nucleotides matching TRBD2. The CDR3 spans 14 residues. V was clipped by 6 bases and J by 2 bases; unmatched bases: 5. For the CDR3, the DNA is TGTGCCAGCAGCCCTAGCGGGGTCCCCTACGAGCAGTACTTC. It translates to CASSPSGVPYEQYF.

This clonotype came up a few times. J is TRBJ2-2 and V is TRBV15, with no clear D. The CDR3 contains 14 residues. Germline V CDR1 and CDR2: LNHNV, YYDKDF (reference sequence). V dropped 0 bases and J dropped 4 bases, with 6 bases sitting between them. CDR3: CATSREAFTGELFF. For the CDR3, the DNA is TGTGCCACCAGCAGAGAAGCATTCACCGGGGAGCTGTTTTTT.

This clonotype was observed once. The gene calls are TRBV20-1 and TRBJ2-3, with 9 bases fitting TRBD1. The CDR3 is 15 amino acids. V gave up 5 bases and J gave up 2 bases; unmatched junction bases: 8. The germline V gene has CDR1 DFQATT and CDR2 SNEGSKA (reference sequence). For the CDR3, the DNA is TGCAGTGCTCTACAGGGGGCCCACCCCACAGATACGCAGTATTTT. Amino acid sequence: CSALQGAHPTDTQYF.

A few counts support this clonotype. CDR3 protein: CSARPPGGGTYSNQPQHF. CDR3 in DNA: TGCAGTGCTAGGCCCCCCGGTGGGGGGACTTATAGCAATCAGCCCCAGCATTTT. This chain connects TRBV20-1 to TRBJ1-5; TRBD1 might be the D (5 bases). Germline V gene sequence: CDR1 DFQATT, CDR2 SNEGSKA (reference sequence). Trimming took off 3 bases at V and 0 bases at J, with 21 bases between the two ends. This CDR3 is 18 amino acids long.

This clonotype showed up just a few times. The V gene is TRBV10-3, the J gene TRBJ2-3; D is possibly TRBD2 (5 bases). The V end was cut by 8 bases, the J end by 0 bases, with 9 bases between. Germline values: CDR1 ENHRY, CDR2 SYGVKD. The CDR3 is 13 amino acids. CDR3 loop: CAIRGISTDTQYF. CDR3 DNA: TGTGCCATCCGAGGGATCAGCACAGATACGCAGTATTTT.

In its sample, this clonotype was seen a few times. The J gene is TRBJ1-1, the V gene TRBV5-1; maybe TRBD1 (6 bases). This CDR3 contains 15 residues. Germline CDR1 and CDR2: SGHRS and YFSETQ. V lost 0 bases, J lost 1 base, and 10 bases lay in between. The CDR3 DNA follows: TGCGCCAGCAGCTTGGCCGGGACACAGAACACTGAAGCTTTCTTT. Translation gives CASSLAGTQNTEAFF.

The V gene is TRBV7-6, the J gene TRBJ2-2, with 9 bases aligning to TRBD2. Unmatched junction bases numbered 6, after V lost 4 bases and J lost 6 bases. There are 15 residues in the CDR3. Germline V gene sequence: CDR1 SGHVS, CDR2 FNYEAQ. The CDR3 loop reads CASSYSGSLSGELFF. The CDR3 DNA sequence: TGTGCCAGCAGCTATAGCGGGAGCCTTTCCGGGGAGCTGTTTTTT.

This clonotype has just a few counts. This chain links TRBV4-2 with TRBJ1-2; no clear D gene. From germline, CDR1 is LGHNA and CDR2 YNFKEQ. This CDR3 has 14 amino acids. V was trimmed by 0 bases and J by 4 bases, leaving 9 bases between them. CDR3: CASSQDQLSYGYTF. CDR3 nucleotides: TGTGCCAGCAGCCAAGATCAACTGTCCTATGGCTACACCTTC.